A single sample is the source of the 22 T cell receptor beta chains below, sequenced in a study of cytomegalovirus exposure and HLA in healthy donors. The PCR ran on 60 Vbeta and 13 Jbeta primers. Here immunoSEQ multiplex PCR was the method, and the copy in TCRdb shows in-frame clones only, minus some. The data contain tens of thousands of clones, around 78% of them singletons. The sample taken for sequencing was PBMCs. The receptors stem from a male donor in good health and CMV-seropositive.

There are many counts of this clone. The chain carries TRBV7-9 and TRBJ1-4; D gene unclear. Germline values: CDR1 SEHNR, CDR2 FQNEAQ (reference sequence). The CDR3 totals 15 residues. V was cut by 1 base and J by 8 bases, with 14 bases left in between. CDR3 nucleotides: TGTGCCAGCAGCTTAGAGTCAGGATGGCGAGAAAAACTGTTTTTT. Translated, it gives CASSLESGWREKLFF.

The rearrangement uses TRBV5-1 and TRBJ2-1, with 9 bases identical to TRBD2. The CDR3 is made up of 14 amino acids. Losses at the gene ends were 7 bases for V and 7 bases for J; bases not matched to a gene: 9. From germline, CDR1 is SGHRS and CDR2 YFSETQ. CDR3 sequence: CASRTASGTNEQFF. CDR3 DNA sequence: TGCGCCAGCCGCACGGCTAGCGGGACAAATGAGCAGTTCTTC.

The chain couples TRBV2 to TRBJ2-7; tentatively, D is TRBD1 (5 bases). The V gene's germline CDR1 is SNHLY and CDR2 FYNNEI. The CDR3 totals 11 residues. Trimming removed 8 bases from V and 3 bases from J, with 8 bases in between. Here the CDR3 reads CASCRGYEQYF. In nucleotides, the CDR3 is TGTGCCAGCTGTAGGGGCTACGAGCAGTACTTC.

The J gene is TRBJ2-5, the V gene TRBV11-2; 14 bases align to TRBD2. CDR3 size: 17 residues. V shed 4 bases and J 5 bases; nucleotides not matched to a gene: 9. The germline V gene encodes CDR1 SGHAT and CDR2 FQNNGV. In DNA, the CDR3 is TGTGCCAGCAGCTCTCCGACTAGCGGGGGGGCAGGGGAGACCCAGTACTTC. Its translation: CASSSPTSGGAGETQYF.

This sequence joins TRBV5-1 and TRBJ2-1; D is perhaps TRBD2 (6 bases). The CDR3 loop spans 14 amino acids. V lost 2 bases and J lost 0, with 6 bases in between. CDR1 is SGHRS and CDR2 is YFSETQ in the germline V gene. The CDR3 DNA follows: TGCGCCAGCAGCTTAGCGGGCTCCTACAATGAGCAGTTCTTC. This gives the protein CASSLAGSYNEQFF. Complete variable domain (other parts from reference TRBV5-1 and TRBJ2-1): KAGVTQTPRYLIKTRGQQVTLSCSPISGHRSVSWYQQTPGQGLQFLFEYFSETQRNKGNFPGRFSGRQFSNSRSEMNVSTLELGDSALYLCASSLAGSYNEQFFGPGTRLTVL.

The V gene is TRBV7-9, the J gene TRBJ2-1; 10 bases fit TRBD1. Germline CDR1 and CDR2: SEHNR and FQNEAQ (reference sequence). V lost 2 bases to trimming and J lost 7 bases; unmatched junction nucleotides: 8. There are 16 residues in the CDR3. CDR3 region: CASSLHGTGARNEQFF. The CDR3 DNA follows: TGTGCCAGCAGCTTACACGGGACAGGGGCGCGGAATGAGCAGTTCTTC. Looking up the rest from reference TRBV7-9 and TRBJ2-1 gives the full variable domain: DTGVSQNPRHKITKRGQNVTFRCDPISEHNRLYWYRQTLGQGPEFLTYFQNEAQLEKSRLLSDRFSAERPKGSFSTLEIQRTEQGDSAMYLCASSLHGTGARNEQFFGPGTRLTVL.

V usage is TRBV27 and J usage is TRBJ2-1, with 8 nucleotides matching TRBD1. The CDR3 loop spans 15 amino acids. CDR1 is MNHEY and CDR2 is SMNVEV in the germline V gene (reference sequence). The J segment lost 5 bases and the V segment lost 3 bases, leaving 6 bases of the junction unmatched. The CDR3 loop reads CASSFRQGLNNEQFF. CDR3 nucleotides: TGTGCCAGCAGTTTTAGACAGGGGCTGAACAATGAGCAGTTCTTC.

The rearrangement uses TRBV7-6 and TRBJ2-5; 7 nucleotides align to TRBD1. The germline V gene has CDR1 SGHVS and CDR2 FNYEAQ. The ends lost 0 bases at V and 5 bases at J; junction bases unmatched: 3. The CDR3 extends over 14 amino acids. This CDR3 is CASSLALQGETQYF. The CDR3 region has the DNA TGTGCCAGCAGCTTAGCGCTACAGGGGGAGACCCAGTACTTC.

The V gene is TRBV10-3, the J gene TRBJ2-3, with TRBD2 matching 7 bases. Germline V gene lookup returns CDR1 ENHRY and CDR2 SYGVKD. The V and J ends lost 3 bases and 6 bases, in that order; junction bases with no gene match: 9. This CDR3 comprises 15 residues. The CDR3 here is CAISETRLASDTQYF. The CDR3 DNA is TGTGCCATCAGTGAAACGAGACTAGCCAGTGATACGCAGTATTTT.

The rearrangement uses TRBV14 and TRBJ1-3; D call uncertain. Germline V gene sequence: CDR1 SGHDN, CDR2 FVKESK. Trimming shortened V by 1 base and J by 2 bases, and 9 bases separated the two germline ends. The CDR3 sequence is 15 residues long. CDR3: CASSQGRGAGNTIYF. The CDR3 nucleotides read TGTGCCAGCAGCCAAGGACGGGGTGCTGGAAACACCATATATTTT.

This chain connects TRBV9 to TRBJ2-5; possible D gene TRBD2, 5 bases. Per germline, CDR1 SGDLS and CDR2 YYNGEE. The ends were cut back, 0 bases at V and 5 bases at J, with 14 bases in the middle. This CDR3 has 15 residues. DNA for the CDR3: TGTGCCAGCAGCGTAGAGGGATTCCCGGGGGAGACCCAGTACTTC. As protein: CASSVEGFPGETQYF. The full variable domain, rest sourced from reference TRBV9 and TRBJ2-5, is DSGVTQTPKHLITATGQRVTLRCSPRSGDLSVYWYQQSLDQGLQFLIQYYNGEERAKGNILERFSAQQFPDLHSELNLSSLELGDSALYFCASSVEGFPGETQYFGPGTRLLVL.

The chain is built from TRBV11-2 and TRBJ2-7; weak D call: TRBD2 (5 bases). Looked up from germline, CDR1 is SGHAT and CDR2 is FQNNGV. V lost 6 bases and J lost 8, with 11 bases in between. The CDR3 runs 11 residues. The CDR3 spells CASSSSGKQYF. The CDR3 coding sequence is TGTGCCAGCAGTAGCTCGGGGAAGCAGTACTTC. The entire variable domain, with the rest obtained from reference TRBV11-2 and TRBJ2-7, is as follows: EAGVAQSPRYKIIEKRQSVAFWCNPISGHATLYWYQQILGQGPKLLIQFQNNGVVDDSQLPKDRFSAERLKGVDSTLKIQPAKLEDSAVYLCASSSSGKQYFGPGTRLTVT.

This clone was detected only once. The chain combines TRBV25-1 with TRBJ2-6, with D possibly being TRBD1 (5 bases). V was shortened by 2 bases and J by 0 bases, with 11 bases between the two germline ends. CDR1 is MGHDK, CDR2 SYGVNS, per germline. This CDR3 region has 17 residues. The CDR3 here is CASSERLDTSGANVLTF. CDR3 nucleotide sequence: TGTGCCAGCAGTGAAAGATTGGACACCTCTGGGGCCAACGTCCTGACTTTC.

The chain combines TRBV6-1 with TRBJ2-5, with D tentatively TRBD1 (6 bases). The CDR3 length is 16 residues. The V gene's germline CDR1 is MNHNS and CDR2 SASEGT. Trimming left V 5 bases short and J 1 base short, with 17 bases between. CDR3 loop: CASSQGNLGGQETQYF. DNA for the CDR3: TGTGCCAGCAGTCAAGGGAACCTAGGGGGCCAAGAGACCCAGTACTTC.

The chain carries TRBV19 and TRBJ1-4; unclear D gene. Trimming left V 5 bases short and J 7 bases short, with 8 bases between. In germline, CDR1 is LNHDA, CDR2 SQIVND (reference sequence). The CDR3 length is 12 residues. This chain's CDR3 is CASSPTAEKLFF. The CDR3, as DNA: TGTGCCAGTAGTCCTACAGCTGAAAAACTGTTTTTT.

The chain has TRBV19 and TRBJ1-2; possibly TRBD1 for D (5 bases). Per germline, CDR1 LNHDA and CDR2 SQIVND (reference sequence). This CDR3 is 14 amino acids long. The V end lost 6 bases, the J end lost 6 bases, and 17 bases lay between the germline ends. Here the CDR3 DNA reads TGTGCCAGTAGCGAACGAAGGGGATCCCATGGCTACACCTTC. Protein product: CASSERRGSHGYTF. Full variable domain (outside the CDR3, taken from reference TRBV19 and TRBJ1-2): DGGITQSPKYLFRKEGQNVTLSCEQNLNHDAMYWYRQDPGQGLRLIYYSQIVNDFQKGDIAEGYSVSREKKESFPLTVTSAQKNPTAFYLCASSERRGSHGYTFGSGTRLTVV.

The CDR3 region has the DNA TGTGCCAGTAGCCCGACGTGGGAGGGTGATTTCGACACCGGGGAGCTGTTTTTT. Encoded protein: CASSPTWEGDFDTGELFF. The rearrangement joins TRBV19 to TRBJ2-2, with 7 positions matching TRBD2. The junction had 16 bases not matched to a gene; V was cut back by 6 bases and J by 3 bases. The CDR3 spans 18 residues. Germline values: CDR1 LNHDA, CDR2 SQIVND (reference sequence).

The chain employs TRBV9 and TRBJ1-4; TRBD1 is a possible D gene (6 bases). The CDR3 runs 17 residues. Between the trimmed V and J ends, which lost 4 bases and 6 bases, there was a span of 22 bases. Per germline, CDR1 SGDLS and CDR2 YYNGEE. The CDR3 DNA reads as TGTGCCAGCAGCCCCCGGGAGGGACGGACAGACTATGAAAAACTGTTTTTT. It specifies CASSPREGRTDYEKLFF.

The rearrangement joins TRBV29-1 to TRBJ1-1; 8 bases are shared with TRBD1. The CDR3 extends over 13 amino acids. The germline V gene encodes CDR1 SQVTM and CDR2 ANQGSEA. V was pared by 6 bases and J by 3 bases, with 6 bases of the junction left unmatched. The CDR3 is CSVVLQGDTEAFF. The CDR3 DNA sequence: TGCAGCGTGGTCCTACAGGGGGACACTGAAGCTTTCTTT.

The V gene is TRBV5-5, the J gene TRBJ1-2, with D unclear. The CDR3 has 15 amino acids. Trimming stripped 4 bases from V and 0 bases from J, with 13 bases between. From germline, CDR1 is SGHKS and CDR2 YYEKEE (reference sequence). CDR3 residues: CASSGSPQTNYGYTF. CDR3 in DNA: TGTGCCAGCAGCGGTTCCCCGCAGACTAACTATGGCTACACCTTC.

The genes are TRBV27 and TRBJ2-5; tentative D call: TRBD2 (5 bases). Trimming removed 4 bases from V and 4 bases from J, with 10 bases in between. CDR1 and CDR2 from the germline V gene are MNHEY and SMNVEV (reference sequence). This CDR3 is 13 amino acids long. In nucleotides, the CDR3 is TGTGCCAGCAGTTCCCTAGCAGGAGAGACCCAGTACTTC. Its translation: CASSSLAGETQYF.

This clone was observed once. The gene calls are TRBV28 and TRBJ1-2, with 7 bases identical to TRBD1. J was trimmed by 6 bases and V by 2 bases; bases with no gene match: 9. The length of the CDR3 is 15 residues. Germline V CDR1 and CDR2: MDHEN, SYDVKM. The CDR3 is CASSLTSRQGHGYTF. CDR3 in DNA: TGTGCCAGCAGTTTAACGAGTCGACAGGGACATGGCTACACCTTC.